Presented here are 22 T cell receptor beta chains from one specimen sequenced in a study of blood T cell repertoires in COVID-19. Only in-frame clones appear in the TCRdb table, and some are missing; sequencing was by immunoSEQ multiplex PCR. The table has approximately 150,000 clones, about 82% seen once. Sequencing was performed on peripheral blood. These receptor sequences come from a woman aged 80 or older with COVID-19, enrolled during active disease.

The CDR3 loop reads CASTSLPGRDYGYTF. The CDR3, as DNA: TGTGCCAGCACCAGCCTACCAGGGAGGGACTATGGCTACACCTTC. This chain joins TRBV3-1 (or the pseudogene TRBV3-2) and TRBJ1-2; perhaps TRBD1 as D (5 bases). Germline loops: CDR1 LGHDT, CDR2 YNNKEL (reference sequence). The CDR3 totals 15 residues. Trimming shortened V by 7 bases and J by 3 bases, and 18 bases separated the two germline ends.

A remark on this clone: Other nucleotide sequences in the sample specify the same CDR3. The CDR3 is CASSQEGLAKNIQYF. The DNA for the CDR3 is TGTGCCAGCAGCCAAGAGGGGCTAGCCAAAAACATTCAGTACTTC. The rearrangement joins TRBV3-1 (or the pseudogene TRBV3-2) to TRBJ2-4; D may be TRBD1 (5 bases). Germline V lookup: CDR1 LGHDT, CDR2 YNNKEL (reference sequence). There are 15 residues in the CDR3. V dropped 0 bases and J dropped 0 bases, with 6 bases sitting between them.

This CDR3 is CASSLSTTDTQYF. In DNA form, the CDR3 reads TGTGCCAGCAGCCTTAGCACCACAGATACGCAGTATTTT. The chain joins TRBV5-4 to TRBJ2-3; D is ambiguous. Germline CDR1 and CDR2: SGHNT and YYREEE (reference sequence). The CDR3 extends over 13 amino acids. The V end was cut by 4 bases, the J end by 2 bases, with 8 bases between.

The chain uses TRBV28 and TRBJ2-1; TRBD1 agrees at 7 bases. The CDR3 length is 12 residues. V dropped 6 bases and J dropped 8; count of bases not matched to a gene: 4. The germline CDR1 and CDR2 sequences are MDHEN and SYDVKM. The CDR3 sequence: CASRGTVHEQFF. In nucleotides, the CDR3 is TGTGCCAGCAGGGGGACAGTACATGAGCAGTTCTTC.

The J gene is TRBJ2-1, the V gene TRBV19; 7 nucleotides line up with TRBD2. Trimming at V came to 7 bases and at J to 0 bases, leaving 6 bases not matched to a gene. The V gene's germline CDR1 is LNHDA and CDR2 SQIVND (reference sequence). This CDR3 has 15 residues. In DNA form, the CDR3 reads TGTGCCAGTACGAGCGGGACTAACTCCTACAATGAGCAGTTCTTC. Translation gives CASTSGTNSYNEQFF.

The chain carries TRBV9 and TRBJ2-2; 8 bases match TRBD1. The CDR3 contains 16 residues. Germline V gene lookup returns CDR1 SGDLS and CDR2 YYNGEE. Unmatched junction bases numbered 5, after V lost 0 bases and J lost 4 bases. DNA for the CDR3: TGTGCCAGCAGCGTAGGGGGACAGGCGATCACCGGGGAGCTGTTTTTT. As protein: CASSVGGQAITGELFF.

The V call is TRBV19, the J call TRBJ1-4; D not certain. The ends were cut back, 5 bases at V and 0 bases at J, with 7 bases in the middle. The germline V gene encodes CDR1 LNHDA and CDR2 SQIVND (reference sequence). This CDR3 is 14 amino acids long. The CDR3 DNA sequence: TGTGCCAGTAGTTTCAGTGCAACTAATGAAAAACTGTTTTTT. Translation: CASSFSATNEKLFF.

The rearrangement links TRBV3-1 (or the pseudogene TRBV3-2) to TRBJ2-1; D perhaps matches TRBD2 (6 bases). V lost 4 bases and J 3 bases, leaving 13 bases between the germline ends. The CDR3 has 15 residues. The germline V gene has CDR1 LGHDT and CDR2 YNNKEL (reference sequence). The CDR3 protein is CASSPGLPVYNEQFF. CDR3 nucleotide sequence: TGTGCCAGCAGCCCGGGACTGCCAGTCTACAATGAGCAGTTCTTC.

The J gene is TRBJ2-7, the V gene TRBV9, with D tentatively TRBD2 (5 bases). Germline CDR1 reads SGDLS; CDR2 reads YYNGEE. Trimming cost V 0 bases and J 2 bases, with 6 bases left between them. The CDR3 contains 13 residues. The CDR3 DNA follows: TGTGCCAGCAGCGTAGCTAGCACCTACGAGCAGTACTTC. Translation gives CASSVASTYEQYF.

In this sample, this clone turned up once. The chain has TRBV5-3 and TRBJ2-7, with 10 positions matching TRBD2. TRBV5-3 is an ORF; its function is uncertain. The J segment lost 0 bases and the V segment lost 4 bases, leaving 10 bases of the junction unmatched. This CDR3 contains 17 residues. CDR3: CARSGGYSSGSSYEQYF. CDR3 nucleotide sequence: TGTGCCAGAAGCGGTGGGTATTCTAGCGGGAGCTCCTACGAGCAGTACTTC.

In the case of this clone: Other nucleotide sequences from this sample produce the same CDR3. The chain combines TRBV4-1 with TRBJ1-2; D gene ambiguous. CDR3 length: 12 residues. CDR1 is MGHRA, CDR2 YSYEKL, per germline. V gave up 0 bases and J gave up 8 bases, with 7 bases separating them. CDR3 residues: CASSQEEVGYTF. Here the CDR3 DNA reads TGCGCCAGCAGCCAAGAAGAGGTAGGCTACACCTTC.

The chain employs TRBV5-1 and TRBJ1-2; D is unclear. From germline, CDR1 is SGHRS and CDR2 YFSETQ. Trimming stripped 2 bases from V and 3 bases from J, with 8 bases between. CDR3 length: 13 amino acids. Here the CDR3 reads CASSFDGDYGYTF. CDR3 sequence (DNA): TGCGCCAGCAGCTTCGACGGAGACTATGGCTACACCTTC.

This clone appeared a few times. This chain links TRBV28 with TRBJ2-5; no reliable D call. Per the germline V gene, CDR1 is MDHEN and CDR2 is SYDVKM. V was shortened by 6 bases and J by 1 base, with 9 bases between the two germline ends. There are 13 residues in the CDR3. As DNA, the CDR3 is TGTGCCAGCAGGATCCAGATCCAAGAGACCCAGTACTTC. Its translation is CASRIQIQETQYF. Full variable domain (missing parts from reference TRBV28 and TRBJ2-5): DVKVTQSSRYLVKRTGEKVFLECVQDMDHENMFWYRQDPGLGLRLIYFSYDVKMKEKGDIPEGYSVSREKKERFSLILESASTNQTSMYLCASRIQIQETQYFGPGTRLLVL.

The chain uses TRBV9 and TRBJ2-7, with 8 nucleotides matching TRBD2. The CDR3 spans 15 residues. J was trimmed by 2 bases and V by 4 bases; bases with no gene match: 8. CDR1 is SGDLS and CDR2 is YYNGEE in the germline V gene. The CDR3 loop reads CASSTLAGPTYEQYF. In DNA, the CDR3 is TGTGCCAGCAGCACTCTAGCGGGCCCTACCTACGAGCAGTACTTC.

This clone was seen only once. CDR3 nucleotides: TGTGCCAGCTCGACAGACCTGAACACTGAAGCTTTCTTT. It codes for CASSTDLNTEAFF. The chain is built from TRBV18 and TRBJ1-1, with D possibly matching TRBD1 (5 bases). Germline CDR1 is KGHSH and CDR2 is LQKENI. V was clipped by 6 bases and J by 0 bases, with 8 bases between them. The CDR3 loop spans 13 amino acids.

The rearrangement links TRBV5-1 to TRBJ2-1, with D unclear. The V gene lost 7 bases and the J gene lost 0 bases, with 5 bases spanning the gap. The CDR3 extends over 12 amino acids. From germline, CDR1 is SGHRS and CDR2 YFSETQ. The CDR3 sequence: CASGSSYNEQFF. CDR3 nucleotides: TGCGCCAGCGGTAGCTCCTACAATGAGCAGTTCTTC.

The rearrangement links TRBV5-1 to TRBJ2-3, with 11 bases aligning to TRBD2. Germline V gene lookup returns CDR1 SGHRS and CDR2 YFSETQ. The CDR3 has 16 amino acids. Trimming removed 3 bases from V and 2 bases from J; junction bases left unmatched: 5. The CDR3 DNA follows: TGCGCCAGCAGCTACATAGCGGGGGGGATCACAGATACGCAGTATTTT. This encodes CASSYIAGGITDTQYF.

The gene calls are TRBV10-3 and TRBJ1-4; 7 nucleotides line up with TRBD1. The V and J ends lost 6 bases and 5 bases, in that order; junction bases with no gene match: 6. Germline assignment: CDR1 ENHRY and CDR2 SYGVKD. The CDR3 consists of 14 residues. CDR3 amino acids: CAISPDRENEKLFF. The DNA of the CDR3 is TGTGCCATCAGCCCCGACAGGGAGAATGAAAAACTGTTTTTT.

This rearrangement joins TRBV4-1 to TRBJ2-2; TRBD2 might be the D (7 bases). This CDR3 region has 17 residues. Trimming cost V 0 bases and J 2 bases, with 13 bases left between them. CDR1 is MGHRA and CDR2 is YSYEKL in the germline V gene. The CDR3 DNA is TGCGCCAGCAGCCAAGAGGGGGGGCTCTCTAACACCGGGGAGCTGTTTTTT. Amino acids: CASSQEGGLSNTGELFF.

The V gene is TRBV2, the J gene TRBJ2-3; 9 nucleotides align to TRBD2. Germline-derived CDR1 and CDR2 are SNHLY and FYNNEI. V shed 7 bases and J 5 bases; nucleotides not matched to a gene: 16. There are 17 residues in the CDR3. The CDR3 reads CASIKDLAGGNRDTQYF. The DNA of the CDR3 is TGTGCCAGCATCAAGGACTTGGCGGGGGGGAACAGAGATACGCAGTATTTT.

The chain carries TRBV7-9 and TRBJ1-6; TRBD1 agrees at 9 bases. The CDR3 has 17 amino acids. Germline V gene sequence: CDR1 SEHNR, CDR2 FQNEAQ (reference sequence). Trimming at V came to 7 bases and at J to 0 bases, leaving 7 bases not matched to a gene. The CDR3 region is CASTRDRESSYNSPLHF. The CDR3, as DNA: TGTGCCAGCACCCGGGACAGGGAGAGCTCCTATAATTCACCCCTCCACTTT.

The chain employs TRBV7-8 and TRBJ2-1, with D tentatively TRBD2 (5 bases). There are 13 residues in the CDR3. The V gene's germline CDR1 is SGHVS and CDR2 FQNEAQ. Trimming shortened V by 0 bases and J by 10 bases, and 10 bases separated the two germline ends. The CDR3 sequence: CASSLAGPGEQFF. Written as DNA, the CDR3 is TGTGCCAGCAGCTTAGCTGGCCCGGGGGAGCAGTTCTTC. Using reference TRBV7-8 and TRBJ2-1 for the parts outside the CDR3, the full variable domain is GAGVSQSPRYKVAKRGQDVALRCDPISGHVSLFWYQQALGQGPEFLTYFQNEAQLDKSGLPSDRFFAERPEGSVSTLKIQRTQQEDSAVYLCASSLAGPGEQFFGPGTRLTVL.